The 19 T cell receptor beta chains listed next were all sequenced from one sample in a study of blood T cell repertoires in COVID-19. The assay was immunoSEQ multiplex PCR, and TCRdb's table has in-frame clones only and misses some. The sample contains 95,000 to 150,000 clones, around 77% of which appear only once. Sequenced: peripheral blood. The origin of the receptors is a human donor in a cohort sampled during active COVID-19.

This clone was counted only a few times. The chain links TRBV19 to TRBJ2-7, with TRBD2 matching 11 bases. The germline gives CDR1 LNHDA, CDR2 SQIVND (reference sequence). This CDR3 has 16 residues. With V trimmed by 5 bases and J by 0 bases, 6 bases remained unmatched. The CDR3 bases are TGTGCCAGTAGTTCCATGACTAGCGGGGCCTCCTACGAGCAGTACTTC. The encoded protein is CASSSMTSGASYEQYF.

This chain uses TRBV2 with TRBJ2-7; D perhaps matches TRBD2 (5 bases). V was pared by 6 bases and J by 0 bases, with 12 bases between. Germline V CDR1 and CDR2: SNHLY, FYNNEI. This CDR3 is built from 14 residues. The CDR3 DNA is TGTGCCAGCAGGCGGCTAGCTGGCTCCTACGAGCAGTACTTC. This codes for CASRRLAGSYEQYF.

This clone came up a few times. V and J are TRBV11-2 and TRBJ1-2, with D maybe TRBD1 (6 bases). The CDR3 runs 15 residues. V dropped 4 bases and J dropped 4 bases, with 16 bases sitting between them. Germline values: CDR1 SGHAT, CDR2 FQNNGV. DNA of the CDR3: TGTGCCAGCAGCTACAGGGAGGGGTCCCTCTATGGCTACACCTTC. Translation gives CASSYREGSLYGYTF.

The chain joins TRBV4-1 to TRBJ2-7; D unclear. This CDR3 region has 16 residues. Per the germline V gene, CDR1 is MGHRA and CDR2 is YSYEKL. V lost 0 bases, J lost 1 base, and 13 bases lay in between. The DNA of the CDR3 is TGCGCCAGCAGCCAAGAAGAAAGTCCGGTATCCTACGAGCAGTACTTC. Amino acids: CASSQEESPVSYEQYF.

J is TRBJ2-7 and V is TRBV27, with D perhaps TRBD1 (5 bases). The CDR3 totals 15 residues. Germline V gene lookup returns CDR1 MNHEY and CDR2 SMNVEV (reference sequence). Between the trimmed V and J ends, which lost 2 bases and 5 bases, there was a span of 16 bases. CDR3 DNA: TGTGCCAGCAGTTTACAACACTCAGGGATCCACGAGCAGTACTTC. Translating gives CASSLQHSGIHEQYF.

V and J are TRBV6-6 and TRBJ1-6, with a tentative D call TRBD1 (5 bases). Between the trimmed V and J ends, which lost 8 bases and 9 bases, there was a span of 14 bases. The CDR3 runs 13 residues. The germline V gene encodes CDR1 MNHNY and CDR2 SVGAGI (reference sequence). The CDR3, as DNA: TGTGCCAGCCGACCGGGGGGGGGTTCACCCCTCCACTTT. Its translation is CASRPGGGSPLHF.

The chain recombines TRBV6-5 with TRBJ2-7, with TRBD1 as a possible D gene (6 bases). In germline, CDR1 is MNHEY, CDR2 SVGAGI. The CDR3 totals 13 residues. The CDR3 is CATLQGIVYEQYF. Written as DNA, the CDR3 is TGTGCTACCTTGCAGGGGATAGTCTACGAGCAGTACTTC.

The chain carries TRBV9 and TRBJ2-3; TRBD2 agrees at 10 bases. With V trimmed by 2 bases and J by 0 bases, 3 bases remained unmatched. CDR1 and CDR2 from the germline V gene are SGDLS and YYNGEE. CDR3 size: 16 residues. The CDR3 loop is CASSVQAGGSTDTQYF. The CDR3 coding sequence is TGTGCCAGCAGCGTCCAAGCGGGGGGGAGCACAGATACGCAGTATTTT.

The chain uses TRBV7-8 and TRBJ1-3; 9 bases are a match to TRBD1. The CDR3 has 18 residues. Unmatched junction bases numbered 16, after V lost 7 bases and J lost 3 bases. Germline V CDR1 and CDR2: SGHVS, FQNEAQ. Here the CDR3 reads CASTPSPTGGLNGNTIYF. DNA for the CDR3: TGTGCCAGCACCCCCTCCCCGACAGGGGGTTTGAATGGAAACACCATATATTTT.

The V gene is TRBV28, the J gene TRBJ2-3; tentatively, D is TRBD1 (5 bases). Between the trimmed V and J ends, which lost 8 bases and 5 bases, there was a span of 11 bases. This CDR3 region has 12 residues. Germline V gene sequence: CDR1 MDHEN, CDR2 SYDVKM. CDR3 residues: CASHQGGDTQYF. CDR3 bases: TGTGCCAGCCACCAGGGTGGAGATACGCAGTATTTT.

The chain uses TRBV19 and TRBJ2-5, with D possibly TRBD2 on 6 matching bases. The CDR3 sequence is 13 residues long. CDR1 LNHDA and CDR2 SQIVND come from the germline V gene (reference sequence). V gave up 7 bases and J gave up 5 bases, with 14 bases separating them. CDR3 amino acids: CASTGGNTETQYF. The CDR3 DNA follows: TGTGCCAGTACGGGCGGGAACACTGAGACCCAGTACTTC. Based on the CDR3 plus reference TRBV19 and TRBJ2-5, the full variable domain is DGGITQSPKYLFRKEGQNVTLSCEQNLNHDAMYWYRQDPGQGLRLIYYSQIVNDFQKGDIAEGYSVSREKKESFPLTVTSAQKNPTAFYLCASTGGNTETQYFGPGTRLLVL.

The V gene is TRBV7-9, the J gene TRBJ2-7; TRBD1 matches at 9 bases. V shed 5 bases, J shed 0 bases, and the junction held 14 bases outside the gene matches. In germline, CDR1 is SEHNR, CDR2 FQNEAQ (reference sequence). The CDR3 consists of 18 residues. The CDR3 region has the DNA TGTGCCAGCAGCCGAGACAGGGGGGACGGACGGTCCTCCTACGAGCAGTACTTC. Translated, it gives CASSRDRGDGRSSYEQYF. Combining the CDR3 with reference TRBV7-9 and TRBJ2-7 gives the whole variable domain DTGVSQNPRHKITKRGQNVTFRCDPISEHNRLYWYRQTLGQGPEFLTYFQNEAQLEKSRLLSDRFSAERPKGSFSTLEIQRTEQGDSAMYLCASSRDRGDGRSSYEQYFGPGTRLTVT.

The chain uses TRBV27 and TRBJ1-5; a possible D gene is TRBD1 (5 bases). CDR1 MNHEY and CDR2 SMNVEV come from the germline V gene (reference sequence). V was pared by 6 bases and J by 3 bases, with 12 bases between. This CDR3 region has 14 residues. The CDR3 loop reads CASSMTEDNQPQHF. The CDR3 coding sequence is TGTGCCAGCAGCATGACAGAAGACAATCAGCCCCAGCATTTT.

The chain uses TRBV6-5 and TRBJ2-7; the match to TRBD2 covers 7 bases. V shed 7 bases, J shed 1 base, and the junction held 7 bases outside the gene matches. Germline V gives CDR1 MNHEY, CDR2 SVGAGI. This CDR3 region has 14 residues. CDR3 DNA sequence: TGTGCCAGCACCCCCGAGCGGGGTTCCTACGAGCAGTACTTC. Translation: CASTPERGSYEQYF.

CDR3 DNA: TGTGCCAGCAACAGACAGGGGGTCAACCGGGGGGAGCAGTTCTTC. Amino acids: CASNRQGVNRGEQFF. The chain links TRBV6-5 to TRBJ2-1; 9 bases line up with TRBD1. This CDR3 region has 15 residues. V trimming: 7 bases; J trimming: 10 bases; junction bases outside the gene matches: 14. Germline V gene data show CDR1 as MNHEY and CDR2 as SVGAGI.

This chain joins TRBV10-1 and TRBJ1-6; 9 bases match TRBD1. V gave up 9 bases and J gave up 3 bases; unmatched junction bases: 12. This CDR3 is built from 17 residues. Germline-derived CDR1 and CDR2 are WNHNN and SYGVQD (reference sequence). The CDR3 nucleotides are TGCGCCAGTCACCGTTATACAGGGGGCGTCTATAATTCACCCCTCCACTTT. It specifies CASHRYTGGVYNSPLHF.

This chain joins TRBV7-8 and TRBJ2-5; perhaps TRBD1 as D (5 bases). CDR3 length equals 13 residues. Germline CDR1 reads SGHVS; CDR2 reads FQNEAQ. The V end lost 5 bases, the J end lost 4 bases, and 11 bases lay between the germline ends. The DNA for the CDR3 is TGTGCCAGCAGCCGTCAGACAGTAGAGACCCAGTACTTC. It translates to CASSRQTVETQYF.

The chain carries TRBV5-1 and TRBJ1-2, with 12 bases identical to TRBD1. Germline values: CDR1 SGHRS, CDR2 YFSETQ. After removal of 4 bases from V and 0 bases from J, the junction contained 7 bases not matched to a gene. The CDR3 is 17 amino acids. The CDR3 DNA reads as TGCGCCAGCAGCCCCCGGGACAGGGGGCCAACTAACTATGGCTACACCTTC. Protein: CASSPRDRGPTNYGYTF.

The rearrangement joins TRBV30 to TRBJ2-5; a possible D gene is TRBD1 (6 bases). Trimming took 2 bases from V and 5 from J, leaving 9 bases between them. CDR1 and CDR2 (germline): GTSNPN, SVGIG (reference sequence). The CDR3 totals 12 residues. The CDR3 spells CAWSQGWETQYF. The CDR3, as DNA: TGTGCCTGGAGTCAGGGGTGGGAGACCCAGTACTTC.